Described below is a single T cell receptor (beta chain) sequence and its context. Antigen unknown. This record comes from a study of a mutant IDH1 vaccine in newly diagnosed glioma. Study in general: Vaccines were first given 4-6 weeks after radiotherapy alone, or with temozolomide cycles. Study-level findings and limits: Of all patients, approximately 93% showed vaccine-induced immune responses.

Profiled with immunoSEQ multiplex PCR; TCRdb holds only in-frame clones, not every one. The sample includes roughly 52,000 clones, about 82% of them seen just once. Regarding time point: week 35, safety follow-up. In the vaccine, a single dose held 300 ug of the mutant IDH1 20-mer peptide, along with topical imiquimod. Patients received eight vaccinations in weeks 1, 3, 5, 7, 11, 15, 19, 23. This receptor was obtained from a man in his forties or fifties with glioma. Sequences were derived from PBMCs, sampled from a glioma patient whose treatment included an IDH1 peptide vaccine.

The CDR3 sequence is CASSGDRGRVGYGYTF. The CDR3 nucleotides read TGTGCCAGCAGTGGGGACAGGGGGCGAGTAGGCTATGGCTACACCTTC. V is TRBV27 and J is TRBJ1-2, with 12 bases fitting TRBD1. The CDR3 has 16 residues. With V trimmed by 5 bases and J by 4 bases, 8 bases remained unmatched. Germline CDR1 MNHEY, CDR2 SMNVEV (reference sequence).